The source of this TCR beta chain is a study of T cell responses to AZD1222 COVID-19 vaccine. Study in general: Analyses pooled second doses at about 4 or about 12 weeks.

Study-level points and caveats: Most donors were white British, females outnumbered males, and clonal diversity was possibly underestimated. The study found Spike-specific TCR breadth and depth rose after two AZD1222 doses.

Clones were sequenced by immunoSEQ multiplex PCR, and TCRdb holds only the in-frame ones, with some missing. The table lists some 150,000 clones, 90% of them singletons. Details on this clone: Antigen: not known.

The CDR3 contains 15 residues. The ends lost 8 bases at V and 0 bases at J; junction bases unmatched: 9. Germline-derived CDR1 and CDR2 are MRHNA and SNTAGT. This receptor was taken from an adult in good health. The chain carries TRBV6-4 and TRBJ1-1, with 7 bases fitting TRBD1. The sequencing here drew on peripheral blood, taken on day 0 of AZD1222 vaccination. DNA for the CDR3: TGTGCCAGCGGATGTTCCGGGACAGTGAACACTGAAGCTTTCTTT. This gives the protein CASGCSGTVNTEAFF.